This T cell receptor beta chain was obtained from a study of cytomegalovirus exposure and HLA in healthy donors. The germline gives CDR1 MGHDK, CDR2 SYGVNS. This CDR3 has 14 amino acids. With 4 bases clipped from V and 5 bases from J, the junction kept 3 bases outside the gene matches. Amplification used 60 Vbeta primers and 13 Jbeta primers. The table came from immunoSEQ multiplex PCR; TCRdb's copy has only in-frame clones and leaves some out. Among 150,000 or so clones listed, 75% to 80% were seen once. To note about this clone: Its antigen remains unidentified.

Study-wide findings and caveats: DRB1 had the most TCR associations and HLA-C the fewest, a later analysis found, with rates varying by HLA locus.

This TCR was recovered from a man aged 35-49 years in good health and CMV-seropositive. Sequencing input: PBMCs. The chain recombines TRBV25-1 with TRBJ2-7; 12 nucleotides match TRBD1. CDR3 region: CASSAGTGGHEQYF. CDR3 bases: TGTGCCAGCAGTGCCGGGACAGGGGGCCACGAGCAGTACTTC.